What follows are 26 T cell receptor beta chains derived from one specimen sequenced in a study of CD8 T cells in Susac syndrome. RNA, at roughly 0.45 to 1 ug, was reverse transcribed with random hexamers. TCRdb analysed the immunoSEQ multiplex PCR reads with MiXCR anew, one entry per CDR3 protein. The table records 250,000 to 300,000 distinct CDR3 sequences, more than 75% of them present only once. Sample: CD8+ T cells from PBMCs. The receptors were gathered from a human donor with multiple sclerosis.

The V gene is TRBV12-3 or TRBV12-4, the J gene TRBJ2-3, with 12 bases that match TRBD2. J gave up 2 bases and V 5 bases, and 5 bases lay outside the gene matches. This CDR3 is 16 amino acids long. CDR3 sequence: CASSASGRAYTDTQYF. CDR3 nucleotide sequence: TGTGCCAGCAGTGCTAGCGGGAGGGCCTACACAGATACGCAGTATTTT.

In nucleotides, the CDR3 is TGTGCCAGCAGCGAGGAGCGGGGCCTCACAGATACGCAGTATTTT. Translating it yields CASSEERGLTDTQYF. The chain is built from TRBV9 and TRBJ2-3; 7 bases line up with TRBD2. V trimming: 3 bases; J trimming: 2 bases; junction bases outside the gene matches: 6. The CDR3 extends over 15 amino acids. CDR1 and CDR2 from the germline V gene are SGDLS and YYNGEE.

This clonotype has more than one count but fewer than ten. The chain recombines TRBV7-9 with TRBJ1-1, with 8 bases identical to TRBD1. Per the germline V gene, CDR1 is SEHNR and CDR2 is FQNEAQ (reference sequence). The CDR3 runs to 15 residues. J was trimmed by 13 bases and V by 4 bases; bases with no gene match: 17. The CDR3 bases are TGTGCCAGCAGCTCTCGGACAGGGCCCCTCGGGGAGGATTTCTTT. Translated, it gives CASSSRTGPLGEDFF. The variable domain in full, completed from reference TRBV7-9 and TRBJ1-1, reads DTGVSQNPRHKITKRGQNVTFRCDPISEHNRLYWYRQTLGQGPEFLTYFQNEAQLEKSRLLSDRFSAERPKGSFSTLEIQRTEQGDSAMYLCASSSRTGPLGEDFFGQGTRLTVV.

This clonotype showed up just once. The J gene is TRBJ2-1, the V gene TRBV7-8; 7 bases are a match to TRBD1. V lost 1 base and J lost 4; bases outside the gene matches: 10. Germline CDR1 is SGHVS and CDR2 is FQNEAQ. The CDR3 spans 17 residues. For the CDR3, the DNA is TGTGCCAGCAGCTTAGTATCAGGGGGAAATAGATACAATGAGCAGTTCTTC. It translates to CASSLVSGGNRYNEQFF.

This clonotype was detected once. The V and J genes are TRBV20-1 and TRBJ2-2; unclear D gene. V shed 0 bases and J shed 0 bases, with 20 bases lying between them. This CDR3 is built from 19 residues. Looked up from germline, CDR1 is DFQATT and CDR2 is SNEGSKA (reference sequence). The CDR3 nucleotides are TGCAGTGCTAGAGATCTCAATTCCGTTACCGGTACGAACACCGGGGAGCTGTTTTTT. Translation: CSARDLNSVTGTNTGELFF.

The V gene is TRBV27, the J gene TRBJ2-7; 13 bases agree with TRBD2. The CDR3 length is 16 residues. Germline V gives CDR1 MNHEY, CDR2 SMNVEV (reference sequence). Losses at the gene ends were 5 bases for V and 3 bases for J; bases not matched to a gene: 7. The CDR3 DNA sequence: TGTGCCAGCAGTCCCGGACTAGCGGGAGCGGGCTACGAGCAGTACTTC. It codes for CASSPGLAGAGYEQYF.

The genes are TRBV20-1 and TRBJ1-5; maybe TRBD1 (6 bases). Germline V gene sequence: CDR1 DFQATT, CDR2 SNEGSKA (reference sequence). This CDR3 is 13 amino acids long. The CDR3 coding sequence is TGCAGGCCACCAGGGGCCTGCAATCAGCCCCAGCATTTT. This sequence encodes CRPPGACNQPQHF.

For the CDR3, the DNA is TGTGCCAGCAGCCAAGAACCCGTAAAATTAAGGGCAGGCACAGATACGCAGTATTTT. Amino acids: CASSQEPVKLRAGTDTQYF. This chain uses TRBV14 with TRBJ2-3; D call uncertain. V gave up 0 bases and J gave up 1 base, with 20 bases separating them. The CDR3 has 19 amino acids. Germline V lookup: CDR1 SGHDN, CDR2 FVKESK.

This clonotype was seen more than once but under ten times. The chain uses TRBV7-6 and TRBJ2-7; D remains ambiguous. Germline V gives CDR1 SGHVS, CDR2 FNYEAQ. The CDR3 length is 14 residues. V lost 5 bases and J lost 0, with 11 bases in between. The CDR3 region has the DNA TGTGCCAGCAGCCCAAAGAGGTTCTCCTACGAGCAGTACTTC. This codes for CASSPKRFSYEQYF.

V gene TRBV27 combines with J gene TRBJ1-1; D is undetermined. Germline V lookup: CDR1 MNHEY, CDR2 SMNVEV (reference sequence). V was shortened by 5 bases and J by 1 base, with 14 bases between the two germline ends. The CDR3 runs 15 residues. This chain's CDR3 is CASSPHRASNTEAFF. The CDR3 coding sequence is TGTGCCAGCAGTCCCCACCGGGCCTCGAACACTGAAGCTTTCTTT.

The chain is built from TRBV27 and TRBJ1-5; D not certain. The CDR3 sequence is 10 residues long. Trimming left V 5 bases short and J 5 bases short, with 1 base between. Germline loops: CDR1 MNHEY, CDR2 SMNVEV (reference sequence). Here the CDR3 reads CASSHQPQHF. The CDR3 coding sequence is TGTGCCAGCAGTCATCAGCCCCAGCATTTT.

The chain is built from TRBV5-1 and TRBJ2-2; D perhaps matches TRBD2 (6 bases). The CDR3 loop spans 15 amino acids. Between the trimmed V and J ends, which lost 7 bases and 4 bases, there was a span of 17 bases. In germline, CDR1 is SGHRS, CDR2 YFSETQ. CDR3 residues: CASPFLGSGTGELFF. The DNA of the CDR3 is TGCGCCAGCCCCTTTCTCGGGAGTGGCACCGGGGAGCTGTTTTTT.

This clonotype was seen just once. The chain couples TRBV27 to TRBJ2-7; D may be TRBD1 or TRBD2 (7 bases each). The ends were cut back, 6 bases at V and 4 bases at J, with 16 bases in the middle. This CDR3 comprises 14 residues. Germline loops: CDR1 MNHEY, CDR2 SMNVEV (reference sequence). CDR3: CASSPDREGYEQYF. CDR3 bases: TGTGCCAGCAGCCCTGACAGGGAGGGGTACGAGCAGTACTTC.

This clonotype was counted once. The rearrangement joins TRBV20-1 to TRBJ2-5; 7 bases are a match to TRBD2. After removal of 7 bases from V and 1 base from J, the junction contained 12 bases not matched to a gene. Germline lookup yields CDR1 DFQATT and CDR2 SNEGSKA (reference sequence). This CDR3 contains 15 residues. In nucleotides, the CDR3 is TGCAGTGACCTGACTGGAGCGGGGCTCCAAGAGACCCAGTACTTC. Translated: CSDLTGAGLQETQYF.

This chain links TRBV29-1 with TRBJ1-2; 9 nucleotides align to TRBD1. Trimming at V came to 2 bases and at J to 4 bases, leaving 8 bases not matched to a gene. CDR1 SQVTM and CDR2 ANQGSEA come from the germline V gene. The CDR3 covers 15 residues. The CDR3 spells CSVERAPTGGYGYTF. The DNA for the CDR3 is TGCAGCGTTGAACGAGCCCCGACAGGGGGCTATGGCTACACCTTC.

The chain combines TRBV5-1 with TRBJ2-7; 7 bases are a match to TRBD1. Germline V gives CDR1 SGHRS, CDR2 YFSETQ. The CDR3 spans 14 residues. The V segment lost 1 base and the J segment 0 bases; nucleotides outside the gene matches: 1. CDR3 amino acids: CASSLWDSSYEQYF. The CDR3 bases are TGCGCCAGCAGCTTGTGGGACAGCTCCTACGAGCAGTACTTC.

V is TRBV27 and J is TRBJ1-2, with 12 bases fitting TRBD1. V was pared by 8 bases and J by 8 bases, with 12 bases of the junction left unmatched. The CDR3 covers 15 residues. Germline loops: CDR1 MNHEY, CDR2 SMNVEV (reference sequence). The chain's CDR3 is CASGKPGQGALGYTF. The CDR3 DNA is TGTGCCAGCGGAAAACCGGGACAGGGGGCGCTGGGCTACACCTTC.

The J gene is TRBJ1-2, the V gene TRBV5-1, with 11 bases fitting TRBD1. With 4 bases clipped from V and 4 bases from J, the junction kept 6 bases outside the gene matches. CDR3 length: 15 residues. CDR1 and CDR2 from the germline V gene are SGHRS and YFSETQ. The CDR3 sequence is CASSPWTGGTYGYTF. DNA for the CDR3: TGCGCCAGCAGCCCATGGACAGGGGGCACCTATGGCTACACCTTC.

This chain's CDR3 is CASSSTGKKETQYF. CDR3 DNA: TGTGCCAGCAGCTCGACAGGGAAAAAAGAGACCCAGTACTTC. The rearrangement links TRBV5-8 to TRBJ2-5; 7 positions match TRBD1. Trimming cost V 3 bases and J 3 bases; bases outside gene matches: 5. Looked up from germline, CDR1 is SGHTS and CDR2 is YDEGEE. The CDR3 has 14 amino acids.

The genes are TRBV20-1 and TRBJ2-1, with TRBD1 matching over 12 bases. Looked up from germline, CDR1 is DFQATT and CDR2 is SNEGSKA (reference sequence). J gave up 8 bases and V 8 bases, and 7 bases lay outside the gene matches. The CDR3 is made up of 13 amino acids. CDR3 sequence reads: CSLPGQGAYEQFF. As DNA, the CDR3 is TGCAGTTTACCGGGACAGGGGGCATATGAGCAGTTCTTC.

This chain links TRBV7-8 with TRBJ1-1; D is unclear. Germline CDR1 SGHVS, CDR2 FQNEAQ. V gave up 4 bases and J gave up 0 bases, with 15 bases separating them. This CDR3 comprises 16 residues. The CDR3 is CASSSAPQLLNTEAFF. CDR3 DNA: TGTGCCAGCAGCTCGGCCCCGCAGCTATTGAACACTGAAGCTTTCTTT.

The V and J genes are TRBV9 and TRBJ2-2; weak D call: TRBD1 (5 bases). This CDR3 is 14 amino acids long. CDR1 is SGDLS, CDR2 YYNGEE, per germline. V lost 4 bases and J lost 4, with 11 bases in between. CDR3 residues: CASSSGPGTGELFF. CDR3 nucleotide sequence: TGTGCCAGCAGCTCAGGGCCAGGCACCGGGGAGCTGTTTTTT.

V gene TRBV28 combines with J gene TRBJ2-7; TRBD2 matches at 12 bases. V trimming: 7 bases; J trimming: 3 bases; junction bases outside the gene matches: 4. This CDR3 has 14 residues. Germline V gene data show CDR1 as MDHEN and CDR2 as SYDVKM. This chain's CDR3 is CASTLTSGGYEQYF. Written as DNA, the CDR3 is TGTGCCAGCACCTTGACTAGCGGGGGCTACGAGCAGTACTTC. The full variable domain, completed using reference TRBV28 and TRBJ2-7, is DVKVTQSSRYLVKRTGEKVFLECVQDMDHENMFWYRQDPGLGLRLIYFSYDVKMKEKGDIPEGYSVSREKKERFSLILESASTNQTSMYLCASTLTSGGYEQYFGPGTRLTVT.

The chain uses TRBV5-1 and TRBJ2-7; no definite D call. Germline V gene sequence: CDR1 SGHRS, CDR2 YFSETQ. Deletions cut 2 bases from V and 5 bases from J, with 8 bases between. The CDR3 length is 12 residues. The chain's CDR3 is CASSLRSDEQYF. CDR3 DNA sequence: TGCGCCAGCAGCTTACGATCGGACGAGCAGTACTTC.

The chain recombines TRBV20-1 with TRBJ2-2; no clear D. The V end lost 3 bases, the J end lost 1 base, and 3 bases lay between the germline ends. Germline loops: CDR1 DFQATT, CDR2 SNEGSKA (reference sequence). The CDR3 is 12 residues long. The CDR3 loop is CSARGNTGELFF. DNA for the CDR3: TGCAGTGCTAGGGGGAACACCGGGGAGCTGTTTTTT.

The chain joins TRBV27 to TRBJ2-6; 8 nucleotides align to TRBD2. Germline V lookup: CDR1 MNHEY, CDR2 SMNVEV (reference sequence). After removal of 5 bases from V and 3 bases from J, the junction contained 6 bases not matched to a gene. The CDR3 length is 16 residues. Here the CDR3 reads CASSASAGDGANVLTF. In nucleotides, the CDR3 is TGTGCCAGCAGTGCTTCAGCGGGAGATGGGGCCAACGTCCTGACTTTC.